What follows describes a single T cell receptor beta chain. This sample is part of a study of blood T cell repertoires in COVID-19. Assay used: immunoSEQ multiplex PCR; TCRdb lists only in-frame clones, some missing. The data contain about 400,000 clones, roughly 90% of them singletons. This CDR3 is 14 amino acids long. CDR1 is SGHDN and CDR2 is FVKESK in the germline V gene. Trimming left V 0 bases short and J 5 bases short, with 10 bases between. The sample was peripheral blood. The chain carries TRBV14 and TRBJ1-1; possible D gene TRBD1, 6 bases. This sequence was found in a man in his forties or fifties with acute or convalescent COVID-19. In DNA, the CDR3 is TGTGCCAGCAGCCAAGATTTCGGGACAACTGAAGCTTTCTTT. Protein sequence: CASSQDFGTTEAFF.